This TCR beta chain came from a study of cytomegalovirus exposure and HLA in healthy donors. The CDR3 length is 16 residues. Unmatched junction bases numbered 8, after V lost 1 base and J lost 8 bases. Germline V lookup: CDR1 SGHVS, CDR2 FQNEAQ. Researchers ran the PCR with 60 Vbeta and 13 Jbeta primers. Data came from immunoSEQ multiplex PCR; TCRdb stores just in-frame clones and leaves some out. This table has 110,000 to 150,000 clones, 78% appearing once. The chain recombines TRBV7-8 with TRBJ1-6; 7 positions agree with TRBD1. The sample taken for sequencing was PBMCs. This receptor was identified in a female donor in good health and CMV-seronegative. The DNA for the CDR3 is TGTGCCAGCAGCTTAGATTATGGGCAGGGGGATTCACCCCTCCACTTT. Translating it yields CASSLDYGQGDSPLHF.